This TCR beta chain is drawn from a study of regulatory T cells in long-lasting Graves disease. Noted time point: persistent/refractory GD, antithyroid drugs over 5 years with positive TRAb. PBMC-derived RNA was used for the TCR library. Germline V lookup: CDR1 SEHNR, CDR2 FQNEAQ (reference sequence). This CDR3 contains 16 residues. The V and J ends lost 10 bases and 2 bases, in that order; junction bases with no gene match: 11. Library construction for TCR beta used iRepertoire HTBI primers and Arm-PCR of CDR3 regions. One entry per CDR3 protein, called by TCRdb with MiXCR from the multiplex PCR reads. Of a few hundred thousand distinct CDR3 sequences in the sample, 22% are singletons; the top ten hold about 56%.

The gene calls are TRBV7-9 and TRBJ2-2; 9 bases align to TRBD2. The sequence was obtained from a female donor with Graves disease. The sequenced sample was peripheral blood mononuclear cells (PBMCs), obtained when the disease was refractory, from a patient treated with antithyroid drugs. The CDR3 DNA reads TGTGCCACGACGACTGGGCGGGGGGGAAACACCGGGGAGCTGTTTTTT. Its translation: CATTTGRGGNTGELFF.